This T cell receptor (beta chain) was sequenced during a study of shared clonotypes between healthy human individuals. The length of the CDR3 is 13 residues. Per germline, CDR1 LNHNV and CDR2 YYDKDF (reference sequence). V shed 9 bases and J 4 bases; nucleotides not matched to a gene: 6. Using approximately 190 ng DNA, 32,000 or so T cell genomes, the sorted-subset replicate PCRs were run. The data were produced by immunoSEQ multiplex PCR, yet TCRdb's version contains in-frame clones alone and is incomplete. The table records roughly 720,000 clones, about 90% of them present only once. The V gene is TRBV15, the J gene TRBJ1-5; 7 bases map to TRBD1. The sequence came from a man aged 18 to 29 in good health. Some clones in this sample may be carry-over from other donors' samples. What was sequenced was memory CD8+ T cells from PBMCs. Documented subset: CD45RO+ cells pooled with CCR7-negative TemRA cells. CDR3 coding DNA: TGTGCCACGGCGGGACAGTTAAATCAGCCCCAGCATTTT. Translation gives CATAGQLNQPQHF.